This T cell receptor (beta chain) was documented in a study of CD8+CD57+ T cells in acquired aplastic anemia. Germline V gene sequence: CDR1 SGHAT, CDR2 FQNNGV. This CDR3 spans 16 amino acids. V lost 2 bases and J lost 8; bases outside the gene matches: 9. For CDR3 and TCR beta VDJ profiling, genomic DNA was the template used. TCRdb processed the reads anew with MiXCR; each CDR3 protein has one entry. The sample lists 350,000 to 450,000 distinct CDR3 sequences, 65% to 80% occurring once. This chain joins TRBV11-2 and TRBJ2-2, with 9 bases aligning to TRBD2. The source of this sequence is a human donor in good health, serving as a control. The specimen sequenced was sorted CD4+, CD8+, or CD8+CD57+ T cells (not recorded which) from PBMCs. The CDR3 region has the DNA TGTGCCAGCAGCTTATCTGCGGGGGGGCGAGGGGGGGAGCTGTTTTTT. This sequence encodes CASSLSAGGRGGELFF.